This T cell receptor beta chain comes out of a study of response to subunit inactivated influenza vaccine. Findings and caveats of the study: New T cells are recruited in small numbers by each seasonal influenza vaccination, according to the authors' suggestion.

TCRdb re-analysed the RT-PCR reads in MiXCR, keeping a single row per CDR3 protein. The table lists some 800,000 distinct CDR3 sequences, roughly 20% of them singletons. On this clonotype: Antigen specificity is unknown.

The sample consisted of PBMCs from blood, taken less than 6 days after vaccination. This TCR came from a man aged 50-60 years who received an inactivated influenza vaccine.

In DNA form, the CDR3 reads TGTGCCACCCGTTGGGGACCAAGCACAGATACGCAGTATTTT. Amino acids: CATRWGPSTDTQYF. V gene TRBV2 combines with J gene TRBJ2-3; D is perhaps TRBD1 or TRBD2 (5 bases each). V was pared by 10 bases and J by 0 bases, with 14 bases between. Per the germline V gene, CDR1 is SNHLY and CDR2 is FYNNEI. The CDR3 covers 14 residues.